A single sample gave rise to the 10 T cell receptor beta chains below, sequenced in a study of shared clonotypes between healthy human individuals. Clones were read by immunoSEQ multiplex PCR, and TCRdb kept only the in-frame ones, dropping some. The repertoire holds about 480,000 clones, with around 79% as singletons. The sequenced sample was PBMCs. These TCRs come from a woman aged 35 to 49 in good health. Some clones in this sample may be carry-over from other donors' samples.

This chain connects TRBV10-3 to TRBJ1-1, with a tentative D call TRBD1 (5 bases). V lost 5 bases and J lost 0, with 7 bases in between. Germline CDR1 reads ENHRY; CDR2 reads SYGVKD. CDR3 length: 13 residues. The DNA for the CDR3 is TGTGCCATCAGTACGACAGTGAACACTGAAGCTTTCTTT. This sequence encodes CAISTTVNTEAFF.

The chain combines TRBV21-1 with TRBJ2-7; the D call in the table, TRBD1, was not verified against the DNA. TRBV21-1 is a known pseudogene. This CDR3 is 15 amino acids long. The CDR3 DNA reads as TGTGCCAGCAGCAAAAGGACAGGAGTCTCCTACGAGCAGTACTTC. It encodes CASSKRTGVSYEQYF.

CDR3 loop: CASSNSGDSYEQYF. The CDR3 DNA reads TGTGCCAGCAGCAATAGCGGAGACTCCTACGAGCAGTACTTC. This chain connects TRBV9 to TRBJ2-7, with a tentative D call TRBD2 (6 bases). V lost 4 bases to trimming and J lost 0 bases, with 11 bases between them. This CDR3 spans 14 amino acids. The V gene's germline CDR1 is SGDLS and CDR2 YYNGEE.

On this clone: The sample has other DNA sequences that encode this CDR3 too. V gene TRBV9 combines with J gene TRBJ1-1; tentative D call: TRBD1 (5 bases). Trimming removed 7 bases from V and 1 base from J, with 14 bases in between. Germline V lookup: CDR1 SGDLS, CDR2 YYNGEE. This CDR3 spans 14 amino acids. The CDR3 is CASARQRTNTEAFF. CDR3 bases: TGTGCCAGCGCCCGACAGAGAACGAACACTGAAGCTTTCTTT.

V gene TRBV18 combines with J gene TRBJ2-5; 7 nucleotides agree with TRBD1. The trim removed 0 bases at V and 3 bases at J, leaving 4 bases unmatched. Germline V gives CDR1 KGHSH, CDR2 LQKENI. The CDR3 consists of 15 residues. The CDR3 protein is CASSPPGQIKETQYF. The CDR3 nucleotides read TGTGCCAGCTCACCACCGGGACAGATAAAAGAGACCCAGTACTTC.

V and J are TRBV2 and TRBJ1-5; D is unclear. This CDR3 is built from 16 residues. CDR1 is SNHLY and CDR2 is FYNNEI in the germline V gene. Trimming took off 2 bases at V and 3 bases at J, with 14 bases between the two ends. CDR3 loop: CASSESSGLNNQPQHF. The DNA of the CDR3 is TGTGCCAGCAGTGAAAGTTCCGGGCTAAACAATCAGCCCCAGCATTTT. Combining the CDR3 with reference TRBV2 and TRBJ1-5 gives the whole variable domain EPEVTQTPSHQVTQMGQEVILRCVPISNHLYFYWYRQILGQKVEFLVSFYNNEISEKSEIFDDQFSVERPDGSNFTLKIRSTKLEDSAMYFCASSESSGLNNQPQHFGDGTRLSIL.

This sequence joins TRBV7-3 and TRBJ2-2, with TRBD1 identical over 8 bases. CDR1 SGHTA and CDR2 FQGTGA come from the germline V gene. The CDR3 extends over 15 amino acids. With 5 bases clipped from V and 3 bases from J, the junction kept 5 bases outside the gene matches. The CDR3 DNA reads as TGTGCCAGCAGCCCCGGACAGGGTCACACCGGGGAGCTGTTTTTT. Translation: CASSPGQGHTGELFF.

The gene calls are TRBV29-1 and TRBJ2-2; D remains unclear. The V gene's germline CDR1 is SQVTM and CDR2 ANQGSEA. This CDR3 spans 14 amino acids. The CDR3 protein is CGTKAATNTGELFF. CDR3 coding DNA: TGCGGAACTAAGGCGGCTACTAACACCGGGGAGCTGTTTTTT.

The CDR3 is CASSLLSGGPSYNEQFF. The DNA for the CDR3 is TGTGCCAGCAGTTTATTAAGCGGAGGTCCTTCTTACAATGAGCAGTTCTTC. The rearrangement joins TRBV28 to TRBJ2-1, with D possibly matching TRBD2 (5 bases). CDR1 and CDR2 from the germline V gene are MDHEN and SYDVKM. CDR3 length: 17 amino acids. V was pared by 1 base and J by 4 bases, with 17 bases between.

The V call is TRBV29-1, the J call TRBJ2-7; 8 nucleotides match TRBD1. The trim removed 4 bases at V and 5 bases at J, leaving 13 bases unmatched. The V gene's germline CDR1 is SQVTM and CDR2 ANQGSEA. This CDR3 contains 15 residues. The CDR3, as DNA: TGCAGCGTTGTCCTACAGGGGGGAATGGTGCACGAGCAGTACTTC. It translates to CSVVLQGGMVHEQYF.